The rows below give T cell receptor beta chains drawn from one sample of a study of T cell responses to AZD1222 COVID-19 vaccine. Assay: immunoSEQ multiplex PCR; the TCRdb copy retains only in-frame clones and omits some. The sample shows 150,000 to 200,000 clones, approximately 86% of them seen only once. This sample comprised peripheral blood, obtained 28 days after the second AZD1222 dose. Source of these receptors: an adult who received the AZD1222 COVID-19 vaccine. Both conserved end residues are part of each CDR3.

CDR3 protein: CASSSSRQGHGYTF; CDR3 length: 14; J gene: TRBJ1-2; V gene: TRBV27
CDR3 protein: CASSPRTVTEAFF; CDR3 length: 13; J gene: TRBJ1-1; V gene: TRBV5-1
CDR3 protein: CASSQDNREAFF; CDR3 length: 12; J gene: TRBJ1-1; V gene: TRBV3-1/TRBV3-2
CDR3 protein: CASSDAGEAFF; CDR3 length: 11; J gene: TRBJ1-1; V gene: TRBV5-5
CDR3 protein: CASSLAGQGMDYGYTF; CDR3 length: 16; J gene: TRBJ1-2; V gene: TRBV5-4
CDR3 protein: CASRDVHLRVTYEQYF; CDR3 length: 16; J gene: TRBJ2-7; V gene: TRBV7-9
CDR3 protein: CASSQRQASGNTIYF; CDR3 length: 15; J gene: TRBJ1-3; V gene: TRBV4-1
CDR3 protein: CASDEGTGAGEQYF; CDR3 length: 14; J gene: TRBJ2-7; V gene: TRBV21-1
CDR3 protein: CASSRVGDQPQHF; CDR3 length: 13; J gene: TRBJ1-5; V gene: TRBV3-1/TRBV3-2
CDR3 protein: CASSIAGGPYEQYF; CDR3 length: 14; J gene: TRBJ2-7; V gene: TRBV25-1
CDR3 protein: CASSWDRGIGELFF; CDR3 length: 14; J gene: TRBJ2-2; V gene: TRBV28
CDR3 protein: CASSPDRGNTIYF; CDR3 length: 13; J gene: TRBJ1-3; V gene: TRBV7-3
CDR3 protein: CASSRASGVPLREQYF; CDR3 length: 16; J gene: TRBJ2-7; V gene: TRBV7-3
CDR3 protein: CASSVRSNTEAFF; CDR3 length: 13; J gene: TRBJ1-1; V gene: TRBV9
CDR3 protein: CASSLARGTEAFF; CDR3 length: 13; J gene: TRBJ1-1; V gene: TRBV7-2
CDR3 protein: CASSRPGSNNEQFF; CDR3 length: 14; J gene: TRBJ2-1; V gene: TRBV19
CDR3 protein: CASKEGPTNEKLFF; CDR3 length: 14; J gene: TRBJ1-4; V gene: TRBV19
CDR3 protein: CASSVDRRWPLF; CDR3 length: 12; J gene: TRBJ1-2; V gene: TRBV28
CDR3 protein: CSVKRNTEAFF; CDR3 length: 11; J gene: TRBJ1-1; V gene: TRBV29-1
CDR3 protein: CASSVGGWARETQYF; CDR3 length: 15; J gene: TRBJ2-5; V gene: TRBV9
CDR3 protein: CASSVDVRPVDEQYF; CDR3 length: 15; J gene: TRBJ2-7; V gene: TRBV9
CDR3 protein: CASSLRVWQGREKLFF; CDR3 length: 16; J gene: TRBJ1-4; V gene: TRBV11-2
CDR3 protein: CASSVGPAHF; CDR3 length: 10; J gene: TRBJ1-6; V gene: TRBV9
CDR3 protein: CASSMESYEQYF; CDR3 length: 12; J gene: TRBJ2-7; V gene: TRBV6-2/TRBV6-3
CDR3 protein: CASQGREHQPQHF; CDR3 length: 13; J gene: TRBJ1-5; V gene: TRBV5-8
CDR3 protein: CASSLGGLEVPQETQYF; CDR3 length: 17; J gene: TRBJ2-5; V gene: TRBV5-5
CDR3 protein: CASSESRLAGPKSTDTQYF; CDR3 length: 19; J gene: TRBJ2-3; V gene: TRBV10-1
CDR3 protein: CASSERASGLPYEQYF; CDR3 length: 16; J gene: TRBJ2-7; V gene: TRBV6-1
CDR3 protein: CASSLTGYGYTF; CDR3 length: 12; J gene: TRBJ1-2; V gene: TRBV11-2
CDR3 protein: CSAPRDYEQYF; CDR3 length: 11; J gene: TRBJ2-7; V gene: TRBV20-1
CDR3 protein: CASSLGQGFSTEAFF; CDR3 length: 15; J gene: TRBJ1-1; V gene: TRBV7-3
CDR3 protein: CASSLGGAQETQYF; CDR3 length: 14; J gene: TRBJ2-5; V gene: TRBV5-1
CDR3 protein: CASSTGGYEQYF; CDR3 length: 12; J gene: TRBJ2-7; V gene: TRBV27
CDR3 protein: CASSAPDRKPDDSPLHF; CDR3 length: 17; J gene: TRBJ1-6; V gene: TRBV19
CDR3 protein: CASIPSGGYGYTF; CDR3 length: 13; J gene: TRBJ1-2; V gene: TRBV12-3/TRBV12-4
CDR3 protein: CASSLGTGAGETQYF; CDR3 length: 15; J gene: TRBJ2-5; V gene: TRBV5-5
CDR3 protein: CASSPNQQAEAFF; CDR3 length: 13; J gene: TRBJ1-1; V gene: TRBV18
CDR3 protein: CASSAGLAGGLSYNEQFF; CDR3 length: 18; J gene: TRBJ2-1; V gene: TRBV5-1
CDR3 protein: CASSEGLLYEQYF; CDR3 length: 13; J gene: TRBJ2-7; V gene: TRBV10-1
CDR3 protein: CASSPRDGNTEAFF; CDR3 length: 14; J gene: TRBJ1-1; V gene: TRBV6-2/TRBV6-3
CDR3 protein: CASSQVRGNTEAFF; CDR3 length: 14; J gene: TRBJ1-1; V gene: TRBV14
CDR3 protein: CASSGTGGNQPQHF; CDR3 length: 14; J gene: TRBJ1-5; V gene: TRBV19
CDR3 protein: CAISIRDTGGYTF; CDR3 length: 13; J gene: TRBJ1-2; V gene: TRBV10-3
CDR3 protein: CASSAQHTEAFF; CDR3 length: 12; J gene: TRBJ1-1; V gene: TRBV9
CDR3 protein: CASSQEGLARRGRSYNEQFF; CDR3 length: 20; J gene: TRBJ2-1; V gene: TRBV3-1/TRBV3-2
CDR3 protein: CASSFRKGYTEAFF; CDR3 length: 14; J gene: TRBJ1-1; V gene: TRBV7-2
CDR3 protein: CASRDDRGNYGYTF; CDR3 length: 14; J gene: TRBJ1-2; V gene: TRBV5-1
CDR3 protein: CAWSSAGGQPQHF; CDR3 length: 13; J gene: TRBJ1-5; V gene: TRBV30
CDR3 protein: CASSVGGQDYGYTF; CDR3 length: 14; J gene: TRBJ1-2; V gene: TRBV19
CDR3 protein: CASSLGVMGYEQYF; CDR3 length: 14; J gene: TRBJ2-7; V gene: TRBV5-4
CDR3 protein: CARDSRGSPLHF; CDR3 length: 12; J gene: TRBJ1-6; V gene: TRBV30
CDR3 protein: CAWQQGHNSPLHF; CDR3 length: 13; J gene: TRBJ1-6; V gene: TRBV30
CDR3 protein: CASSIEDGNVLTF; CDR3 length: 13; J gene: TRBJ2-6; V gene: TRBV19
CDR3 protein: CASSHTGVTARRYGYTF; CDR3 length: 17; J gene: TRBJ1-2; V gene: TRBV5-4
CDR3 protein: CASSERVGGGEKLFF; CDR3 length: 15; J gene: TRBJ1-4; V gene: TRBV25-1